This T cell receptor (beta chain) was profiled in a study of cytomegalovirus exposure and HLA in healthy donors. Trimming removed 4 bases from V and 3 bases from J, with 13 bases in between. The CDR3 totals 14 residues. In germline, CDR1 is SNHLY, CDR2 FYNNEI. Findings and caveats of the study: When analyzed later, a missense DCLRE1C variant was found to be linked to TCR beta V- and J-gene trimming.

This clone was picked up a small number of times. Its antigen is still unknown. The PCR ran on 60 Vbeta and 13 Jbeta primers. The data were produced by immunoSEQ multiplex PCR, yet TCRdb's version contains in-frame clones alone and is incomplete. Among over 100,000 clones listed, 75% to 85% were seen once. This clonotype was obtained from a woman between 40 and 55 years old in good health and CMV-seronegative. The specimen sequenced was PBMCs. The gene calls are TRBV2 and TRBJ2-7, with a weak D call TRBD1 (6 bases). The CDR3 region is CASSVMGAFYEQYF. The CDR3 DNA is TGTGCCAGCAGTGTGATGGGGGCTTTCTACGAGCAGTACTTC.